Below, 17 T cell receptor beta chains from the same sample are listed, as sequenced in a study of blood T cell repertoires in COVID-19. Profiling relied on immunoSEQ multiplex PCR, and the TCRdb table lists in-frame clones only, not all of them. This table holds approximately 200,000 clones, around 87% found once. Sequenced input: peripheral blood. These receptors were obtained from a man in his 60s who had recovered from COVID-19.

The chain combines TRBV18 with TRBJ1-4; possible D gene TRBD1, 6 bases. CDR3 length: 18 amino acids. The ends were cut back, 0 bases at V and 8 bases at J, with 22 bases in the middle. The germline V gene has CDR1 KGHSH and CDR2 LQKENI. CDR3 loop: CASSPPSQGLGRREKLFF. CDR3 DNA: TGTGCCAGCTCACCACCTTCACAGGGTTTGGGACGCCGGGAAAAACTGTTTTTT.

The chain couples TRBV15 to TRBJ1-1; TRBD1 matches 7 bases. V trimming: 5 bases; J trimming: 0 bases; junction bases outside the gene matches: 6. There are 15 residues in the CDR3. Germline CDR1 reads LNHNV; CDR2 reads YYDKDF (reference sequence). CDR3 loop: CATSGYRGLNTEAFF. In DNA form, the CDR3 reads TGTGCCACCAGCGGTTACAGGGGCCTGAACACTGAAGCTTTCTTT.

The V gene is TRBV9, the J gene TRBJ1-1; the D is unclear. This CDR3 has 14 residues. The germline V and J ends were trimmed by 4 bases and 0 bases, with 10 bases remaining between them. Germline values: CDR1 SGDLS, CDR2 YYNGEE. The CDR3 loop reads CASSSHGVNTEAFF. The CDR3 nucleotides are TGTGCCAGCAGCTCCCACGGAGTGAACACTGAAGCTTTCTTT. The entire variable domain, with the rest obtained from reference TRBV9 and TRBJ1-1, is as follows: DSGVTQTPKHLITATGQRVTLRCSPRSGDLSVYWYQQSLDQGLQFLIQYYNGEERAKGNILERFSAQQFPDLHSELNLSSLELGDSALYFCASSSHGVNTEAFFGQGTRLTVV.

V is TRBV6-5 and J is TRBJ1-4; 8 bases line up with TRBD1. Germline-derived CDR1 and CDR2 are MNHEY and SVGAGI. J gave up 11 bases and V 2 bases, and 4 bases lay outside the gene matches. There are 13 residues in the CDR3. The CDR3 region is CASSYRDRSKLFF. The CDR3 nucleotides read TGTGCCAGCAGTTACCGGGACAGGAGTAAACTGTTTTTT.

The chain employs TRBV6-5 and TRBJ2-7, with a weak D call TRBD2 (6 bases). V was cut by 5 bases and J by 1 base, with 9 bases left in between. Germline CDR1 MNHEY, CDR2 SVGAGI. CDR3 length: 13 residues. The CDR3 reads CASSQGGSYEQYF. The CDR3 DNA reads as TGTGCCAGCAGTCAGGGAGGATCCTACGAGCAGTACTTC.

The V and J genes are TRBV5-1 and TRBJ1-6; TRBD1 matches 7 bases. Trimming cost V 5 bases and J 7 bases; bases outside gene matches: 6. There are 14 residues in the CDR3. The V gene's germline CDR1 is SGHRS and CDR2 YFSETQ. The CDR3, as DNA: TGCGCCAGCAGTTACGACAGGGTAAATTCACCCCTCCACTTT. Its translation: CASSYDRVNSPLHF.

The CDR3 is CASSMGQSLDTQYF. DNA of the CDR3: TGCGCCAGCAGCATGGGACAGTCTTTAGATACGCAGTATTTT. The chain couples TRBV5-1 to TRBJ2-3, with 7 bases aligning to TRBD1. Losses at the gene ends were 4 bases for V and 5 bases for J; bases not matched to a gene: 7. Germline V lookup: CDR1 SGHRS, CDR2 YFSETQ. The CDR3 is 14 residues long.

The gene calls are TRBV29-1 and TRBJ2-2, with D possibly TRBD1 on 6 matching bases. The CDR3 contains 12 residues. The germline gives CDR1 SQVTM, CDR2 ANQGSEA. V was cut by 7 bases and J by 3 bases, with 9 bases left in between. The CDR3 here is CSAGQYTGELFF. The CDR3 DNA reads as TGCAGCGCCGGACAGTACACCGGGGAGCTGTTTTTT.

This chain joins TRBV6-1 and TRBJ2-1; 9 bases align to TRBD1. The V gene end was trimmed by 1 base and the J gene end by 16 bases; junction bases not matched to a gene: 8. Germline assignment: CDR1 MNHNS and CDR2 SASEGT. The CDR3 is 13 residues long. The CDR3 here is CASSEVQQGAHFF. DNA for the CDR3: TGTGCCAGCAGTGAAGTACAACAGGGGGCCCATTTCTTC.

The CDR3 sequence: CASSLEGWSSTIYF. The CDR3 DNA reads TGTGCCAGCAGTTTAGAGGGCTGGAGCTCCACCATATATTTT. The chain combines TRBV27 with TRBJ1-3; unclear D gene. Trimming took off 2 bases at V and 9 bases at J, with 14 bases between the two ends. Germline V gives CDR1 MNHEY, CDR2 SMNVEV (reference sequence). The length of the CDR3 is 14 residues.

V gene TRBV5-1 combines with J gene TRBJ1-6, with 7 bases identical to TRBD1. This CDR3 region has 15 residues. Germline CDR1 is SGHRS and CDR2 is YFSETQ. The J segment lost 7 bases and the V segment lost 4 bases, leaving 8 bases of the junction unmatched. The CDR3: CASSTGQAENSPLHF. The CDR3 DNA sequence: TGCGCCAGCAGCACCGGACAGGCGGAAAATTCACCCCTCCACTTT.

This clone is a singleton in its sample. The gene calls are TRBV3-1 (or the pseudogene TRBV3-2) and TRBJ2-2; 10 bases agree with TRBD2. Unmatched junction bases numbered 15, after V lost 5 bases and J lost 9 bases. CDR3 length: 17 amino acids. Germline V gene sequence: CDR1 LGHDT, CDR2 YNNKEL (reference sequence). The CDR3 region is CASSTPRGTSASRELFF. The CDR3 DNA reads TGTGCCAGCAGCACACCTCGCGGGACTAGCGCCTCGAGGGAGCTGTTTTTT.

The rearrangement uses TRBV5-4 and TRBJ1-1; tentatively, D is TRBD1 (6 bases). Germline CDR1 SGHNT, CDR2 YYREEE (reference sequence). V was shortened by 0 bases and J by 10 bases, with 16 bases between the two germline ends. The CDR3 runs 14 residues. Here the CDR3 DNA reads TGTGCCAGCAGCTTGGGACAGGCCTCCAAGGGAGCTTTCTTT. This translates into CASSLGQASKGAFF.

This chain connects TRBV6-5 to TRBJ1-5, with D unclear. Trimming took 6 bases from V and 4 from J, leaving 7 bases between them. CDR1 is MNHEY and CDR2 is SVGAGI in the germline V gene. The CDR3 consists of 12 residues. This CDR3 is CASRRANQPQHF. CDR3 DNA: TGTGCCAGCAGGAGGGCTAATCAGCCCCAGCATTTT.

The chain carries TRBV3-1 (or the pseudogene TRBV3-2) and TRBJ2-1; 7 bases line up with TRBD1. The J segment lost 4 bases and the V segment lost 4 bases, leaving 7 bases of the junction unmatched. Germline V gives CDR1 LGHDT, CDR2 YNNKEL (reference sequence). The CDR3 totals 15 residues. The CDR3: CASSPRQGRYNEQFF. In DNA form, the CDR3 reads TGTGCCAGCAGCCCCCGACAGGGTCGTTACAATGAGCAGTTCTTC.

CDR3 bases: TGTGCCAGCAGTCCGGGACAGGGGGCGGATTACGAGCAGTACTTC. This encodes CASSPGQGADYEQYF. The chain joins TRBV6-5 to TRBJ2-7; 12 nucleotides line up with TRBD1. J was trimmed by 4 bases and V by 5 bases; bases with no gene match: 6. The CDR3 consists of 15 residues. Germline V gene sequence: CDR1 MNHEY, CDR2 SVGAGI.

The J gene is TRBJ1-1, the V gene TRBV5-6; the D gene is possibly TRBD1 (5 bases). The germline V gene encodes CDR1 SGHDT and CDR2 YYEEEE. Between the trimmed V and J ends, which lost 3 bases and 4 bases, there was a span of 10 bases. This CDR3 is 13 amino acids long. The CDR3 DNA reads as TGTGCCAGCAGCTACGGGGGGGGCACTGAAGCTTTCTTT. Its translation: CASSYGGGTEAFF.